This TCR beta chain was profiled in a study of T cells in Graves' hyperthyroidism and ophthalmopathy. There were TCR beta CDR3 regions amplified from RNA transcripts. The HTBI primer set drove a first-round RT-PCR of the TCR CDR3. One entry per CDR3 protein, called by TCRdb with MiXCR from the multiplex PCR reads. The data hold hundreds of thousands of distinct CDR3 sequences, with more than 20% observed a single time. Clinical symptoms, serum thyroxine, TRAb, thyroid ultrasound and orbital computed tomography informed diagnoses. Extraction of PBMCs used about 9.2 ml of fresh peripheral blood. The sample holds many counts of this clonotype. Its antigen is unknown. General observations from the study: Researchers found most expanded thyroid clonotypes above 0.001 in blood as well.

V lost 4 bases, J lost 3 bases, and 8 bases stayed unmatched. Germline values: CDR1 SGHAT, CDR2 FQNNGV. The length of the CDR3 is 15 residues. Specimen: blood. The receptor's source is a man aged 25-45 years with Graves' ophthalmopathy. The chain carries TRBV11-2 and TRBJ2-5, with TRBD1 identical over 7 bases. CDR3 region: CASSSRPGTEETQYF. The CDR3 region has the DNA TGTGCCAGCAGCTCACGTCCCGGGACAGAAGAGACCCAGTACTTC.